These 21 T cell receptor beta chains were all obtained from the same sample, sequenced in a study of T cells after yellow fever vaccination. TCRdb itself ran the 5' RACE reads through MiXCR, one entry per CDR3 protein. The sample lists 100,000 to 150,000 distinct CDR3 sequences, roughly 6.7% occurring once. The sample in question was CD4+ T cells sorted from PBMCs, obtained around 10 days after the first yellow fever vaccination. These receptors came from a man aged 18 to 30 who received the YFV17D yellow fever vaccine.

This clonotype has ten or more counts. This chain links TRBV4-2 with TRBJ2-3; 7 bases are a match to TRBD2. The CDR3 has 15 residues. J gave up 2 bases and V 2 bases, and 4 bases lay outside the gene matches. CDR1 is LGHNA, CDR2 YNFKEQ, per germline. The CDR3 sequence: CASSQKRGITDTQYF. Written as DNA, the CDR3 is TGTGCCAGCAGCCAAAAGCGGGGCATCACAGATACGCAGTATTTT.

This clonotype appeared many times. The rearrangement uses TRBV10-3 and TRBJ1-5; 7 bases map to TRBD1. The CDR3 sequence is 12 residues long. Per germline, CDR1 ENHRY and CDR2 SYGVKD. The ends lost 8 bases at V and 7 bases at J; junction bases unmatched: 5. The CDR3: CAIGGGRQPQHF. The CDR3 region has the DNA TGTGCCATCGGAGGGGGCCGACAGCCCCAGCATTTT.

This clonotype was recorded at least ten times. The chain links TRBV24-1 to TRBJ2-1, with D tentatively TRBD2 (6 bases). The CDR3 length is 16 residues. Germline loops: CDR1 KGHDR, CDR2 SFDVKD. V gave up 1 base and J gave up 0 bases, with 9 bases separating them. This chain's CDR3 is CATSDFGGVSYNEQFF. The CDR3 nucleotides read TGTGCCACCAGTGATTTTGGCGGGGTCTCCTACAATGAGCAGTTCTTC.

This clonotype was seen ten or more times. The rearrangement joins TRBV18 to TRBJ2-2; 8 bases line up with TRBD1. The CDR3 sequence is 16 residues long. The V and J ends lost 3 bases and 4 bases, in that order; junction bases with no gene match: 7. Germline lookup yields CDR1 KGHSH and CDR2 LQKENI. CDR3 protein: CASSPPLGQGTGELFF. DNA for the CDR3: TGTGCCAGCTCACCCCCCCTTGGACAGGGCACCGGGGAGCTGTTTTTT.

The V and J genes are TRBV7-9 and TRBJ1-2, with TRBD1 matching 7 bases. With 4 bases clipped from V and 5 bases from J, the junction kept 7 bases outside the gene matches. The CDR3 is 14 amino acids. Germline lookup yields CDR1 SEHNR and CDR2 FQNEAQ (reference sequence). In nucleotides, the CDR3 is TGTGCCAGCAGCTCATTCCGGGACAGTTATGGCTACACCTTC. It translates to CASSSFRDSYGYTF.

This clonotype was detected many times. CDR3 region: CASSRDGYQETQYF. The CDR3 DNA sequence: TGTGCCAGCAGCCGGGACGGGTACCAAGAGACCCAGTACTTC. V usage is TRBV2 and J usage is TRBJ2-5, with D perhaps matching TRBD1 or TRBD2 (5 bases each). V was pared by 6 bases and J by 0 bases, with 11 bases between. Germline-derived CDR1 and CDR2 are SNHLY and FYNNEI. The CDR3 loop spans 14 amino acids.

This clonotype has at least ten counts. The chain joins TRBV5-6 to TRBJ1-5; D gene uncertain. CDR3 size: 14 residues. Germline values: CDR1 SGHDT, CDR2 YYEEEE. V gave up 8 bases and J gave up 0 bases, with 12 bases separating them. The CDR3: CARDDQYSNQPQHF. The CDR3 DNA is TGTGCCAGAGACGACCAATATAGCAATCAGCCCCAGCATTTT.

This clonotype was picked up many times. V is TRBV7-8 and J is TRBJ2-5; no reliable D call. The CDR3 totals 13 residues. CDR1 and CDR2 (germline): SGHVS, FQNEAQ. Between the trimmed V and J ends, which lost 6 bases and 5 bases, there was a span of 13 bases. The CDR3 DNA is TGTGCCAGCAGTATTCGTATGGTGGAGACCCAGTACTTC. Residues: CASSIRMVETQYF.

This clonotype has at least ten counts. The chain joins TRBV9 to TRBJ1-5, with D perhaps TRBD1 (5 bases). The CDR3 is made up of 13 amino acids. V shed 4 bases and J shed 3 bases, with 8 bases lying between them. Germline values: CDR1 SGDLS, CDR2 YYNGEE. CDR3 DNA: TGTGCCAGCAGCTTTGGACACAATCAGCCCCAGCATTTT. The encoded protein is CASSFGHNQPQHF.

There are many counts of this clonotype. This rearrangement joins TRBV20-1 to TRBJ2-5; 10 bases are shared with TRBD1. V lost 7 bases and J lost 3; bases outside the gene matches: 11. The CDR3 has 15 amino acids. From germline, CDR1 is DFQATT and CDR2 SNEGSKA (reference sequence). The CDR3 DNA reads TGCAGTGTCCCGCCTCTAGGACAGGGGGAAGAGACCCAGTACTTC. The encoded protein is CSVPPLGQGEETQYF.

The sample holds many counts of this clonotype. The CDR3 protein is CASSRRLAGDTGELFF. CDR3 DNA sequence: TGTGCCAGCAGCCGAAGACTAGCGGGGGACACCGGGGAGCTGTTTTTT. The V gene is TRBV14, the J gene TRBJ2-2, with TRBD2 matching 12 bases. Germline CDR1 SGHDN, CDR2 FVKESK. V was pared by 4 bases and J by 3 bases, with 3 bases of the junction left unmatched. This CDR3 contains 16 residues.

This clonotype was counted a few times. CDR3 amino acids: CSARPSGGNQPQHF. The CDR3 DNA reads TGCAGTGCTAGACCCTCGGGGGGCAATCAGCCCCAGCATTTT. This chain links TRBV20-1 with TRBJ1-5; D is possibly TRBD1 (5 bases). Germline V CDR1 and CDR2: DFQATT, SNEGSKA (reference sequence). The CDR3 is made up of 14 amino acids. Trimming removed 2 bases from V and 2 bases from J, with 10 bases in between.

This clonotype has a count of ten or more. The chain links TRBV20-1 to TRBJ1-5; 9 positions match TRBD1. This CDR3 spans 13 amino acids. After removal of 3 bases from V and 5 bases from J, the junction contained 2 bases not matched to a gene. Germline loops: CDR1 DFQATT, CDR2 SNEGSKA (reference sequence). The CDR3 protein is CSARTGGDQPQHF. For the CDR3, the DNA is TGCAGTGCTAGGACAGGGGGAGATCAGCCCCAGCATTTT.

This clonotype appeared many times. V usage is TRBV5-6 and J usage is TRBJ1-1, with D unclear. V was cut by 6 bases and J by 5 bases, with 17 bases left in between. The germline V gene has CDR1 SGHDT and CDR2 YYEEEE. CDR3 size: 14 residues. For the CDR3, the DNA is TGTGCCAGCACCCTTTATAGCGTTAGGACTGAAGCTTTCTTT. Translating gives CASTLYSVRTEAFF.

This clonotype was seen a few times. This chain uses TRBV20-1 with TRBJ2-2, with 12 positions matching TRBD2. V trimming: 1 base; J trimming: 4 bases; junction bases outside the gene matches: 7. The germline V gene has CDR1 DFQATT and CDR2 SNEGSKA (reference sequence). This CDR3 spans 17 amino acids. CDR3 DNA: TGCAGTGCTAGAGGTCCTAGCGGGGGGGCCGGCACCGGGGAGCTGTTTTTT. Amino acid sequence: CSARGPSGGAGTGELFF.

This chain joins TRBV20-1 and TRBJ2-7, with D unclear. The CDR3 extends over 14 amino acids. Between the trimmed V and J ends, which lost 6 bases and 2 bases, there was a span of 17 bases. Germline CDR1 and CDR2: DFQATT and SNEGSKA (reference sequence). CDR3 loop: CSAYDGRTTYEQYV. The CDR3 nucleotides read TGCAGTGCCTATGACGGAAGAACGACCTACGAGCAGTACGTC.

This clonotype was counted a few times. This chain links TRBV20-1 with TRBJ1-6, with D maybe TRBD1 (5 bases). CDR1 DFQATT and CDR2 SNEGSKA come from the germline V gene (reference sequence). The ends were cut back, 1 base at V and 2 bases at J, with 15 bases in the middle. CDR3 size: 17 residues. CDR3 coding DNA: TGCAGTGCTAGAGCCCCAGGGAGGGAGGCCTATAATTCACCCCTCCACTTT. It specifies CSARAPGREAYNSPLHF.

On this clonotype itself: A much more abundant neighbour one base away suggests this may be a read error. This sequence joins TRBV27 and TRBJ1-1, with D perhaps TRBD1 (5 bases). V lost 2 bases, J lost 3 bases, and 13 bases lay in between. Germline V gene sequence: CDR1 MNHEY, CDR2 SMNVEV (reference sequence). The CDR3 is made up of 15 amino acids. As DNA, the CDR3 is TGTGCCAGCAGTTTAAGCCTGGCGGGGGACACTGAAGCTTTCTTT. As protein: CASSLSLAGDTEAFF.

This clonotype was seen at least ten times. CDR3 DNA: TGCGCCAGCAGCAGAACAGGGGGCGCTTCCTACGAGCAGTACTTC. It yields the protein CASSRTGGASYEQYF. This sequence joins TRBV5-1 and TRBJ2-7; 9 bases match TRBD1. The CDR3 runs 15 residues. CDR1 and CDR2 from the germline V gene are SGHRS and YFSETQ. V was clipped by 4 bases and J by 1 base; unmatched bases: 6.

This clonotype was counted ten times or more. The chain links TRBV6-2 or TRBV6-3 to TRBJ1-5; D not certain. There are 14 residues in the CDR3. Germline CDR1 MNHEY, CDR2 SVGEGT. The V end lost 6 bases, the J end lost 6 bases, and 15 bases lay between the germline ends. The CDR3 DNA sequence: TGTGCCAGCAGAATGACGTCTTGGTCTCAGCCCCAGCATTTT. Translated: CASRMTSWSQPQHF.

This clonotype came up many times. The chain has TRBV5-6 and TRBJ2-4, with a tentative D call TRBD1 (5 bases). The V gene's germline CDR1 is SGHDT and CDR2 YYEEEE. The CDR3 loop spans 16 amino acids. V was shortened by 4 bases and J by 0 bases, with 14 bases between the two germline ends. DNA of the CDR3: TGTGCCAGCAGCCCACGGACATTACTAGCCAAAAACATTCAGTACTTC. It codes for CASSPRTLLAKNIQYF.